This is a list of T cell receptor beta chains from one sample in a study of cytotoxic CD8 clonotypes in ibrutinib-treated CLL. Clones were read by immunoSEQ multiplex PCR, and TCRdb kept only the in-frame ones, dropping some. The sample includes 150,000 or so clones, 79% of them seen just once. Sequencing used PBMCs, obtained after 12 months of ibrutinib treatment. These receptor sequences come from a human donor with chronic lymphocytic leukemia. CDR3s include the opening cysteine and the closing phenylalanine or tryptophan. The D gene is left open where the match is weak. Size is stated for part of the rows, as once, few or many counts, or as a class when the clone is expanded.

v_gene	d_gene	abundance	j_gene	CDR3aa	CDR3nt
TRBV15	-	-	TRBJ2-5	CATSRAGKAETQYF	TGTGCCACCAGCAGAGCAGGGAAGGCAGAGACCCAGTACTTC
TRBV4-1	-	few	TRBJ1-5	CASSQVGNRQPQHF	TGCGCCAGCAGCCAAGTAGGCAATCGCCAGCCCCAGCATTTT
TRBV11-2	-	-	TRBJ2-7	CASSLRLSYEQYF	TGTGCCAGCAGCTTACGGCTGTCCTACGAGCAGTACTTC
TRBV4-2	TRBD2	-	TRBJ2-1	CASSHEASGRKQFF	TGTGCCAGCAGCCATGAGGCTAGCGGGAGAAAGCAGTTCTTC
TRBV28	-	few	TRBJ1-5	CASSTPYPGSLTTGNQPQHF	TGTGCCAGCAGTACACCCTACCCCGGGTCCCTGACGACCGGCAATCAGCCCCAGCATTTT
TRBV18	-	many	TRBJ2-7	CASSPPDVTSYEQYF	TGTGCCAGCTCACCACCCGACGTAACTAGCTACGAGCAGTACTTC
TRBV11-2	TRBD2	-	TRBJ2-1	CASSLIGGRYNEQFF	TGTGCCAGCAGCTTAATCGGCGGGAGGTACAATGAGCAGTTCTTC
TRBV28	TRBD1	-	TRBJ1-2	CASSTPQGYGYTF	TGTGCCAGCAGTACCCCACAGGGGTATGGCTACACCTTC
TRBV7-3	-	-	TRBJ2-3	CASSMTSTDTQYF	TGTGCCAGCAGCATGACTAGCACAGATACGCAGTATTTT
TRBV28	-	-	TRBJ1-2	CASSPKFRVGYTF	TGTGCCAGCAGTCCAAAGTTCAGGGTTGGCTACACCTTC
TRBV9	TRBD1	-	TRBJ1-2	CASSRGWDSRDSNYGYTF	TGTGCCAGCAGTCGCGGGTGGGACAGCCGGGATTCTAACTATGGCTACACCTTC
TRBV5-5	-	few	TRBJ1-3	CASSLSGSGNTIYF	TGTGCCAGCAGCTTGTCTGGATCCGGAAACACCATATATTTT
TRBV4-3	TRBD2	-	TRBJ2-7	CASSQDQRLAGRDEQYF	TGCGCCAGCAGCCAAGACCAAAGGCTAGCGGGTCGAGACGAGCAGTACTTC
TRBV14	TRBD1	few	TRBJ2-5	CASSQVLTGGPLHF	TGTGCCAGCAGCCAAGTGCTGACAGGGGGGCCGTTACACTTC
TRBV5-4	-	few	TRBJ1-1	CASSLLSGMNTEAFF	TGTGCCAGCAGCTTGTTATCAGGGATGAACACTGAAGCTTTCTTT
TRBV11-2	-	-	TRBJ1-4	CASSLLPNEKLFF	TGTGCCAGCAGCTTACTGCCAAATGAAAAACTGTTTTTT
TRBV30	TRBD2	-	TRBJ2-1	CAWSVAGVRNEQFF	TGTGCCTGGAGTGTAGCGGGAGTAAGGAATGAGCAGTTCTTC
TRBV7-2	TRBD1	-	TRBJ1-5	CASSPWTGAVNQPQHF	TGTGCCAGCAGCCCGTGGACAGGGGCTGTCAATCAGCCCCAGCATTTT
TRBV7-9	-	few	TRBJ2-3	CASSPPGFASTDTQYF	TGTGCCAGCAGCCCCCCCGGTTTTGCTAGCACAGATACGCAGTATTTT
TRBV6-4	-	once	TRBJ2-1	CASSDSGNDGNEQFF	TGTGCCAGCAGTGACTCGGGGAACGACGGGAATGAGCAGTTCTTC
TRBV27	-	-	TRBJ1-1	CASSVIQGGTEAFF	TGTGCCAGCAGTGTAATACAGGGTGGCACTGAAGCTTTCTTT
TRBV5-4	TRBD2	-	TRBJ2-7	CASSWSGSVYEQYF	TGTGCCAGCAGCTGGAGCGGGAGTGTCTACGAGCAGTACTTC
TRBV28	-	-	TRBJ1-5	CASSSRGWYNQPQHF	TGTGCCAGCAGTTCAAGGGGTTGGTACAATCAGCCCCAGCATTTT
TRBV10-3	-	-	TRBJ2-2	CAIRPGERANTGELFF	TGTGCCATCAGGCCCGGGGAGCGGGCGAACACCGGGGAGCTGTTTTTT
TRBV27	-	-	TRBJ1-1	CASSPTELNTEAFF	TGTGCCAGCAGTCCTACAGAGCTGAACACTGAAGCTTTCTTT
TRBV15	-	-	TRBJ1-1	CATSRDFRDGGYEAFF	TGTGCCACCAGCAGAGATTTCAGGGACGGAGGGTATGAAGCTTTCTTT
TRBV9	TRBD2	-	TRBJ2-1	CASSVGGGSLTADEQFF	TGTGCCAGCAGCGTAGGGGGCGGGAGCTTAACTGCCGATGAGCAGTTCTTC
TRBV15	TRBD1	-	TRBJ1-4	CATSTRDRGPSANEKLFF	TGTGCCACCAGCACCCGGGACAGGGGCCCCAGCGCTAATGAAAAACTGTTTTTT
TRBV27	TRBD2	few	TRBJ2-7	CASSFVTGGPYEQYF	TGTGCCAGCAGTTTCGTAACGGGAGGGCCCTACGAGCAGTACTTC
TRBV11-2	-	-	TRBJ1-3	CASSTRQHSGNTIYF	TGTGCCAGCAGCACTCGACAGCACTCTGGAAACACCATATATTTT
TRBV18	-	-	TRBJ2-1	CASSPDRIGQFF	TGTGCCAGCTCACCTGACAGGATTGGGCAGTTCTTC
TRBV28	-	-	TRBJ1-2	CASTYRGRDGYTF	TGTGCCAGCACTTATCGGGGGCGGGATGGCTACACCTTC
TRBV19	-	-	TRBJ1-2	CASNPRANYGYTF	TGTGCCAGTAACCCCAGGGCCAACTATGGCTACACCTTC